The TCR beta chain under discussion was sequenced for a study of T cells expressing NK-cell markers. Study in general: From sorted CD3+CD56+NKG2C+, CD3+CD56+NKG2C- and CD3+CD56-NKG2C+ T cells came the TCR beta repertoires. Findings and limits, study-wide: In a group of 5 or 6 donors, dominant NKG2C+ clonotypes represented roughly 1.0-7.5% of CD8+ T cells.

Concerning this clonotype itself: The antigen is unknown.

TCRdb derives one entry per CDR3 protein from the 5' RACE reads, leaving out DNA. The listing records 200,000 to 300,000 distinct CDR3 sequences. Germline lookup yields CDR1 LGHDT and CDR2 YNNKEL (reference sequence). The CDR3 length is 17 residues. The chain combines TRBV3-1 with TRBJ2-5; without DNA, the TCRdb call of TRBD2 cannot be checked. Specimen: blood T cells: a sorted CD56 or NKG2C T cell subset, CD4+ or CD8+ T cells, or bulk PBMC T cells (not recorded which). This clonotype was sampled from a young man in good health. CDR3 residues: CASSQGNTSGRKETQYF.